These T cell receptor beta chains were read from a single sample in a study of blood T cell repertoires in COVID-19. The method was immunoSEQ multiplex PCR; TCRdb's version includes in-frame clones alone and lacks a portion of them. The data hold roughly 180,000 clones, with approximately 89% observed a single time. Sequenced material: peripheral blood. The receptors here all came from a woman between 25 and 40 years old with acute or convalescent COVID-19. Both conserved end residues are part of each CDR3. A D gene is named only where the DNA matches it firmly. Some rows have no size entry. The others give once, few or many, or a class for an expanded clone.

abundance: .
d_gene: TRBD2
j_gene: TRBJ2-7
v_gene: TRBV19
CDR3aa: CASSAGLAGVWEQYF
CDR3nt: TGTGCCAGTAGTGCTGGACTAGCGGGAGTTTGGGAGCAGTACTTC

abundance: .
d_gene: .
j_gene: TRBJ2-2
v_gene: TRBV11-2
CDR3aa: CASSFRTGTGELFF
CDR3nt: TGTGCCAGCAGCTTCCGGACGGGGACCGGGGAGCTGTTTTTT

abundance: .
d_gene: TRBD1
j_gene: TRBJ1-4
v_gene: TRBV5-1
CDR3aa: CASSLGQGVTNEKLFF
CDR3nt: TGCGCCAGCAGCTTAGGACAGGGCGTAACTAATGAAAAACTGTTTTTT

abundance: .
d_gene: .
j_gene: TRBJ1-1
v_gene: TRBV2
CDR3aa: CATGGRTTEAFF
CDR3nt: TGTGCCACTGGGGGCAGGACCACTGAAGCTTTCTTT

abundance: .
d_gene: TRBD1
j_gene: TRBJ1-1
v_gene: TRBV7-6
CDR3aa: CASSLGTGGFGEAFF
CDR3nt: TGTGCCAGCAGTCTGGGGACAGGGGGTTTTGGTGAAGCTTTCTTT

abundance: .
d_gene: TRBD2
j_gene: TRBJ2-5
v_gene: TRBV5-1
CDR3aa: CASSSSQLPGLAKETQYF
CDR3nt: TGCGCCAGCAGCTCCTCCCAACTACCGGGACTAGCAAAAGAGACCCAGTACTTC

abundance: .
d_gene: .
j_gene: TRBJ2-7
v_gene: TRBV5-1
CDR3aa: CASSLLARSYEQYF
CDR3nt: TGCGCCAGCAGCTTGCTAGCCCGCTCCTACGAGCAGTACTTC

abundance: .
d_gene: .
j_gene: TRBJ1-5
v_gene: TRBV28
CDR3aa: CASSLRGQRPQHF
CDR3nt: TGTGCCAGCAGTTTACGAGGTCAACGGCCCCAGCATTTT

abundance: few
d_gene: .
j_gene: TRBJ1-1
v_gene: TRBV5-6
CDR3aa: CASSLPQGMAFF
CDR3nt: TGTGCCAGCAGCTTGCCGCAGGGTATGGCTTTCTTT

abundance: .
d_gene: .
j_gene: TRBJ1-6
v_gene: TRBV5-1
CDR3aa: CASSLQSYNSPLHF
CDR3nt: TGCGCCAGCAGCTTACAGTCCTATAATTCACCCCTCCACTTT

abundance: .
d_gene: .
j_gene: TRBJ2-5
v_gene: TRBV5-1
CDR3aa: CASSLAGDLETQYF
CDR3nt: TGCGCCAGCAGCTTGGCCGGGGATTTGGAGACCCAGTACTTC

abundance: .
d_gene: .
j_gene: TRBJ2-5
v_gene: TRBV18
CDR3aa: CASSPPSISTETQYF
CDR3nt: TGTGCCAGCTCACCCCCCTCTATATCTACGGAGACCCAGTACTTC

abundance: .
d_gene: .
j_gene: TRBJ1-4
v_gene: TRBV28
CDR3aa: CASRTRGYEKLFF
CDR3nt: TGTGCCAGCAGGACCAGGGGTTATGAAAAACTGTTTTTT

abundance: .
d_gene: TRBD1
j_gene: TRBJ2-7
v_gene: TRBV2
CDR3aa: CASRGDRGGDEQYF
CDR3nt: TGTGCCAGCCGGGGAGACAGGGGAGGCGACGAGCAGTACTTC

abundance: .
d_gene: TRBD1
j_gene: TRBJ1-5
v_gene: TRBV6-6
CDR3aa: CASSYSIGTGSQPQHF
CDR3nt: TGTGCCAGCAGTTACTCGATCGGGACAGGGAGTCAGCCCCAGCATTTT

abundance: .
d_gene: TRBD1
j_gene: TRBJ1-4
v_gene: TRBV9
CDR3aa: CASSEHPGTGFEKLFF
CDR3nt: TGTGCCAGCAGCGAACATCCCGGGACAGGGTTCGAAAAACTGTTTTTT

abundance: once
d_gene: .
j_gene: TRBJ2-3
v_gene: TRBV18
CDR3aa: CASSPSTVSTDTQYF
CDR3nt: TGTGCCAGCTCACCATCGACAGTGAGCACAGATACGCAGTATTTT

abundance: .
d_gene: TRBD2
j_gene: TRBJ2-7
v_gene: TRBV6-6
CDR3aa: CASSYGRGVYEQYF
CDR3nt: TGTGCCAGCAGTTACGGACGGGGGGTGTACGAGCAGTACTTC

abundance: once
d_gene: .
j_gene: TRBJ1-1
v_gene: TRBV11-2
CDR3aa: CASSLIPLMNTEAFF
CDR3nt: TGTGCCAGCAGCTTAATTCCCCTTATGAACACTGAAGCTTTCTTT

abundance: .
d_gene: TRBD2
j_gene: TRBJ2-7
v_gene: TRBV2
CDR3aa: CASGLAGGILF
CDR3nt: TGTGCCAGCGGGCTAGCGGGAGGAATCCTCTTC

abundance: .
d_gene: TRBD2
j_gene: TRBJ2-2
v_gene: TRBV6-5
CDR3aa: CAGRTSGRAGELFF
CDR3nt: TGTGCCGGAAGGACTAGCGGGAGGGCCGGGGAGCTGTTTTTT

abundance: .
d_gene: .
j_gene: TRBJ2-1
v_gene: TRBV5-4
CDR3aa: CATGDYNEQFF
CDR3nt: TGTGCAACCGGGGACTACAATGAGCAGTTCTTC

abundance: .
d_gene: .
j_gene: TRBJ2-1
v_gene: TRBV12-1
CDR3aa: CASHGLAGGIRIYNEQFF
CDR3nt: TGTGCCAGCCACGGACTAGCGGGAGGAATTAGGATTTACAATGAGCAGTTCTTC

abundance: .
d_gene: .
j_gene: TRBJ2-3
v_gene: TRBV10-1
CDR3aa: CASSESAGLRDTQYF
CDR3nt: TGCGCCAGCAGTGAGTCGGCGGGACTCAGAGATACGCAGTATTTT

abundance: .
d_gene: .
j_gene: TRBJ1-4
v_gene: TRBV30
CDR3aa: CAGTTGIIEKLFF
CDR3nt: TGTGCCGGGACAACAGGGATTATTGAAAAACTGTTTTTT

abundance: .
d_gene: TRBD1
j_gene: TRBJ1-2
v_gene: TRBV2
CDR3aa: CASRGTDFYGYTF
CDR3nt: TGTGCCAGCAGGGGGACAGACTTCTATGGCTACACCTTC

abundance: .
d_gene: .
j_gene: TRBJ2-5
v_gene: TRBV5-4
CDR3aa: CASSLAGGETQYF
CDR3nt: TGTGCCAGCAGCTTGGCAGGGGGGGAGACCCAGTACTTC

abundance: .
d_gene: TRBD1
j_gene: TRBJ1-1
v_gene: TRBV11-2
CDR3aa: CASRDREYTEAFF
CDR3nt: TGTGCCAGCCGAGACAGGGAATACACTGAAGCTTTCTTT